The 12 T cell receptor beta chains presented below share a single source sample, sequenced in a study of T-cell memory formation after mild COVID-19. In TCRdb, the 5' RACE reads were re-called with MiXCR into one record per CDR3 protein. In the table there are 380,000 or so distinct CDR3 sequences, approximately 15% of which are singletons. The sample consisted of PBMCs or a T cell subset sorted from them (not recorded which). These receptors were collected from a young man who had mild COVID-19 (a few samples of this study predate the infection). Cell type and time point are not known.

This clonotype appeared many times. The chain joins TRBV6-6 to TRBJ2-3, with no clear D. Germline V CDR1 and CDR2: MNHNY, SVGAGI (reference sequence). The CDR3 consists of 14 residues. Deletions cut 2 bases from V and 4 bases from J, with 10 bases between. The CDR3 bases are TGTGCCAGCAGTTACACGCAGTTTGCAGATACGCAGTATTTT. Residues: CASSYTQFADTQYF.

This chain links TRBV6-6 with TRBJ2-5; maybe TRBD1 (6 bases). Germline V gives CDR1 MNHNY, CDR2 SVGAGI (reference sequence). Trimming left V 5 bases short and J 1 base short, with 11 bases between. The CDR3 loop spans 14 amino acids. The CDR3 is CASSRQESQETQYF. The CDR3 DNA reads as TGTGCCAGCAGTCGACAGGAGTCCCAAGAGACCCAGTACTTC.

The chain recombines TRBV7-8 with TRBJ1-4; D is possibly TRBD1 (6 bases). Germline V gene data show CDR1 as SGHVS and CDR2 as FQNEAQ. V shed 1 base and J shed 10 bases, with 19 bases lying between them. The CDR3 loop spans 16 amino acids. CDR3 loop: CASSLVRGRGFGKLFF. CDR3 in DNA: TGTGCCAGCAGCTTAGTCAGGGGCAGGGGTTTTGGAAAACTGTTTTTT.

In its sample, this clonotype was seen many times. The V and J genes are TRBV6-5 and TRBJ2-7, with 8 bases lining up with TRBD1. The CDR3 is 16 amino acids. After removal of 0 bases from V and 2 bases from J, the junction contained 6 bases not matched to a gene. From germline, CDR1 is MNHEY and CDR2 SVGAGI. In nucleotides, the CDR3 is TGTGCCAGCAGTTACTCTTCCCGGGGACAGGCCTACGAGCAGTACTTC. Protein: CASSYSSRGQAYEQYF.

This clonotype was detected a few times. The J gene is TRBJ1-2, the V gene TRBV9, with 11 bases fitting TRBD1. The CDR3 is 17 amino acids. Trimming at V came to 2 bases and at J to 4 bases, leaving 10 bases not matched to a gene. CDR1 and CDR2 (germline): SGDLS, YYNGEE. CDR3 nucleotide sequence: TGTGCCAGCAGCGTCCAACCGGGGACAGGGGGTAGCTATGGCTACACCTTC. Its translation: CASSVQPGTGGSYGYTF.

The sample holds many counts of this clonotype. The chain employs TRBV12-3 or TRBV12-4 and TRBJ1-5; 11 bases match TRBD1. The CDR3 contains 16 residues. The J segment lost 6 bases and the V segment lost 2 bases, leaving 6 bases of the junction unmatched. The CDR3 coding sequence is TGTGCCAGCAGTTTACCGGACAGGGGGCTTGGTCAGCCCCAGCATTTT. This codes for CASSLPDRGLGQPQHF.

This clonotype was detected only a few times. The chain is built from TRBV7-2 and TRBJ2-5, with 7 positions matching TRBD1. Trimming cost V 3 bases and J 3 bases; bases outside gene matches: 4. Germline V lookup: CDR1 SGHTA, CDR2 FQGNSA. This CDR3 is 14 amino acids long. The CDR3 sequence is CASSFQGTEETQYF. CDR3 nucleotides: TGTGCCAGCAGCTTCCAAGGGACAGAAGAGACCCAGTACTTC.

The rearrangement links TRBV28 to TRBJ2-1, with no clear D. V lost 7 bases, J lost 0 bases, and 7 bases lay in between. CDR1 and CDR2 from the germline V gene are MDHEN and SYDVKM. The CDR3 length is 13 residues. This CDR3 reads CASINFSYNEQFF. CDR3 DNA: TGTGCCAGCATAAACTTCTCCTACAATGAGCAGTTCTTC.

This clonotype was counted only a few times. V usage is TRBV11-1 and J usage is TRBJ2-5; 11 bases match TRBD2. The germline CDR1 and CDR2 sequences are SGHAT and FQDESV (reference sequence). The ends lost 1 base at V and 3 bases at J; junction bases unmatched: 10. The CDR3 loop spans 18 amino acids. CDR3 region: CASSLGVASGGRKETQYF. The CDR3 region has the DNA TGTGCCAGCAGCTTAGGGGTCGCTAGCGGGGGGAGGAAAGAGACCCAGTACTTC. Drawing the rest from reference TRBV11-1 and TRBJ2-5, the complete variable domain is EAEVAQSPRYKITEKSQAVAFWCDPISGHATLYWYRQILGQGPELLVQFQDESVVDDSQLPKDRFSAERLKGVDSTLKIQPAELGDSAMYLCASSLGVASGGRKETQYFGPGTRLLVL.

A few counts support this clonotype. The chain combines TRBV24-1 with TRBJ1-5, with no clear D. CDR1 is KGHDR, CDR2 SFDVKD, per germline. The length of the CDR3 is 16 residues. The V and J ends lost 5 bases and 0 bases respectively, with 13 bases between them. The CDR3 DNA reads TGTGCCACCAGTGGCAACGGACGTTATAGCAATCAGCCCCAGCATTTT. It specifies CATSGNGRYSNQPQHF.

In its sample, this clonotype was seen many times. The genes are TRBV5-1 and TRBJ2-1; 8 bases align to TRBD2. Germline-derived CDR1 and CDR2 are SGHRS and YFSETQ. This CDR3 has 15 amino acids. Losses at the gene ends were 4 bases for V and 6 bases for J; bases not matched to a gene: 9. As DNA, the CDR3 is TGCGCCAGCAGCAGGCCGGGACTAGAGACCAATGAGCAGTTCTTC. Protein product: CASSRPGLETNEQFF.

This sequence joins TRBV20-1 and TRBJ2-2; the match to TRBD2 covers 13 bases. The CDR3 is made up of 14 amino acids. Per germline, CDR1 DFQATT and CDR2 SNEGSKA (reference sequence). J lost 8 bases, V lost 6 bases, and 6 bases had no gene match. This CDR3 reads CSAELAGGPGELFF. The DNA for the CDR3 is TGCAGTGCCGAACTAGCGGGGGGGCCTGGGGAGCTGTTTTTT.